This TCR beta chain stems from a study of CD8 T cells in ankylosing spondylitis. Study observations and caveats: Blood of patients with ankylosing spondylitis appeared to be characterized by a TCR beta motif of eight highly homologous variants.

This clonotype was seen repeatedly, ten times or more. Its target is unknown. TCRdb processed the 5' RACE reads anew with MiXCR; each CDR3 protein has one entry. This sample yields approximately 540,000 distinct CDR3 sequences, of which over 9.5% are seen a single time; about 6.8% belongs to the top ten. Sequencing used blood, either unsorted or a sorted T cell fraction (not recorded which). The receptor comes from a male donor with ankylosing spondylitis.

Written as DNA, the CDR3 is TGTGCCAGCAGTTTATGGACCGGCTATGAGCAGTTCTTC. It encodes CASSLWTGYEQFF. The rearrangement uses TRBV12-3 or TRBV12-4 and TRBJ2-1; D is ambiguous. This CDR3 comprises 13 residues. V was pared by 2 bases and J by 8 bases, with 10 bases between.